This TCR beta chain was identified during a study of Ad26.COV2.S vaccination and SARS-CoV-2 variants. Study-wide results and limits: The TCR-based breadth and depth measures might underestimate overall T cell responses. Those who received the vaccine showed greater spike-specific TCR breadth than those given placebo. Non-spike TCR breadth was similar in vaccine and placebo recipients. Reports say spike-specific CD8+ and CD4+ T cell responses covered substantial breadth after vaccination.

A remark on this clone: What it recognizes is unknown.

Some clones are missing from TCRdb's copy, which holds only in-frame ones; the method was immunoSEQ multiplex PCR. This table has approximately 340,000 clones, roughly nine tenths appearing once. This TCR came from a human donor who had recovered from COVID-19. Sample: peripheral blood, taken after recovery from COVID-19.

Here the CDR3 reads CASSPRTSLGNEQFF. CDR3 DNA: TGTGCCAGCAGCCCCCGGACTAGCCTAGGCAATGAGCAGTTCTTC. The genes are TRBV7-2 and TRBJ2-1; 8 positions match TRBD2. CDR3 size: 15 residues. V trimming: 5 bases; J trimming: 6 bases; junction bases outside the gene matches: 9. Germline values: CDR1 SGHTA, CDR2 FQGNSA. Filled out from reference TRBV7-2 and TRBJ2-1, the complete variable domain reads GAGVSQSPSNKVTEKGKDVELRCDPISGHTALYWYRQSLGQGLEFLIYFQGNSAPDKSGLPSDRFSAERTGGSVSTLTIQRTQQEDSAVYLCASSPRTSLGNEQFFGPGTRLTVL.